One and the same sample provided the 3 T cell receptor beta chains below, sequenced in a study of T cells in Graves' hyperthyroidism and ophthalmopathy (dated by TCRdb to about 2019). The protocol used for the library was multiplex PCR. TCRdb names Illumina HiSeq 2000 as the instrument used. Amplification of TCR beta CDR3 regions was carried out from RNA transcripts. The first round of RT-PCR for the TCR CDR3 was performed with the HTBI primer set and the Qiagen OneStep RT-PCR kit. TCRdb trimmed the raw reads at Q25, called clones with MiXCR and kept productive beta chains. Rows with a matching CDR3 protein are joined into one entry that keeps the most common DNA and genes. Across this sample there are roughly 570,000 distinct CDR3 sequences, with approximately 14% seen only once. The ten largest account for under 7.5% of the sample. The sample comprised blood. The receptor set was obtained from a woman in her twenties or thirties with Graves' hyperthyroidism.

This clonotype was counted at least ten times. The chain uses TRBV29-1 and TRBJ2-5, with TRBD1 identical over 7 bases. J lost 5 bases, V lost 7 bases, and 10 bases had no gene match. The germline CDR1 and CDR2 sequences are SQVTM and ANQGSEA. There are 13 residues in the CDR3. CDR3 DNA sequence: TGCAGCGGAAGGGTAGGGGGCGCGGAGACCCAGTACTTC. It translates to CSGRVGGAETQYF.

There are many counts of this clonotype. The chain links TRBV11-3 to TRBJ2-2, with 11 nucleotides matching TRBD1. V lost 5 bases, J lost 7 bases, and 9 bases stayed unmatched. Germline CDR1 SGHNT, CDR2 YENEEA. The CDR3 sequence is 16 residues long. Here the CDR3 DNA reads TGTGCCAGCAGCCCGTGGACAGGGGGCGCGGACGGGGAGCTGTTTTTT. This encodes CASSPWTGGADGELFF. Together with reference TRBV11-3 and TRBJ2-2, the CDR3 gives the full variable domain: EAGVVQSPRYKIIEKKQPVAFWCNPISGHNTLYWYLQNLGQGPELLIRYENEEAVDDSQLPKDRFSAERLKGVDSTLKIQPAELGDSAVYLCASSPWTGGADGELFFGEGSRLTVL.

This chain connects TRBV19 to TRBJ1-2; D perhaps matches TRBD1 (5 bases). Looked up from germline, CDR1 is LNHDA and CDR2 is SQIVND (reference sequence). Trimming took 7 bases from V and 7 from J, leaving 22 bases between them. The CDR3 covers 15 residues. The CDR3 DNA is TGTGCCAGTACCCCTGGGGAGGGCAGGGCGCCTGGCTACACCTTC. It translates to CASTPGEGRAPGYTF.